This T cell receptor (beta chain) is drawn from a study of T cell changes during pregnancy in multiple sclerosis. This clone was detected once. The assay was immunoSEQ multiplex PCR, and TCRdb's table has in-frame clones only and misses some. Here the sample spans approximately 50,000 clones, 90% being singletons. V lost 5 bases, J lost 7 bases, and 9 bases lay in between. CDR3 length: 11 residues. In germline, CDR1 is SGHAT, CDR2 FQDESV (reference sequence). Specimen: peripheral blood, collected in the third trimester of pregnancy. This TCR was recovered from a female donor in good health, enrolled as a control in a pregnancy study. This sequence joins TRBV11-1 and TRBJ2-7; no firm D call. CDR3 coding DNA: TGTGCCAGCAGCCAGACTTGGGAGCAGTACTTC. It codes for CASSQTWEQYF.